The 15 T cell receptor beta chains in this list originate from one sample, sequenced in a study of OX40 agonist ivuxolimab in advanced cancers. The assay was immunoSEQ multiplex PCR, and TCRdb's table has in-frame clones only and misses some. The data contain approximately 11,000 clones, 86% of them singletons. The specimen was CD4+ or CD8+ T cells sorted from blood, collected in a trial of the OX40 agonist ivuxolimab. The receptors were gathered from an adult with an advanced solid tumor such as melanoma, head and neck, liver or kidney cancer.

The chain carries TRBV11-2 and TRBJ1-5; possibly TRBD1 for D (6 bases). The CDR3 is 15 residues long. Germline CDR1 SGHAT, CDR2 FQNNGV. V was clipped by 1 base and J by 3 bases, with 10 bases between them. CDR3 nucleotides: TGTGCCAGCAGCTTAGGAGGGGGGACCAATCAGCCCCAGCATTTT. Translation gives CASSLGGGTNQPQHF.

Worth noting for this clone: An end of the junction differs from the germline gene, which may be a read error. This chain joins TRBV27 and TRBJ1-5, with D possibly being TRBD1 (5 bases). The CDR3 has 13 amino acids. CDR1 and CDR2 (germline): MNHEY, SMNVEV (reference sequence). The CDR3 DNA reads TGTGCCAGCAGTTTAGAGGGGAATCATCCCCAGCATTTT. It is translated as CASSLEGNHPQHF.

V and J are TRBV30 and TRBJ2-3; 7 bases are a match to TRBD1. Germline CDR1 GTSNPN, CDR2 SVGIG (reference sequence). The V and J ends lost 2 bases and 0 bases, in that order; junction bases with no gene match: 8. This CDR3 has 16 residues. CDR3 region: CAWSPGTATSTDTQYF. DNA for the CDR3: TGTGCCTGGAGTCCAGGGACAGCCACTAGCACAGATACGCAGTATTTT.

Concerning this clone: The junction departs from the called germline gene at one end, perhaps through a read error. The chain combines TRBV10-1 with TRBJ2-7, with D tentatively TRBD1 (6 bases). This CDR3 is 13 amino acids long. Germline V gene lookup returns CDR1 WNHNN and CDR2 SYGVQD (reference sequence). In nucleotides, the CDR3 is TGCGCCAGTAGTGGCCAGGGGCTTGACGAGCAGTACTTC. Translation gives CASSGQGLDEQYF.

V usage is TRBV19 and J usage is TRBJ1-1; D possibly corresponds to TRBD1 (5 bases). V was trimmed by 11 bases and J by 1 base, leaving 17 bases between them. This CDR3 has 14 residues. Germline V gene data show CDR1 as LNHDA and CDR2 as SQIVND (reference sequence). The CDR3 region has the DNA TGTGCCGTTCAGGTTCGAGGGACGAACACTGAAGCTTTCTTT. This translates into CAVQVRGTNTEAFF.

This rearrangement joins TRBV10-2 to TRBJ2-3; 9 nucleotides align to TRBD1. CDR3 length: 15 amino acids. Germline values: CDR1 WSHSY, CDR2 SAAADI. Trimming cost V 6 bases and J 3 bases; bases outside gene matches: 7. The CDR3: CASSNTGGRTDTQYF. Here the CDR3 DNA reads TGCGCCAGCAGCAATACAGGGGGCAGGACAGATACGCAGTATTTT.

The gene calls are TRBV28 and TRBJ2-4, with 15 positions matching TRBD2. The germline V gene has CDR1 MDHEN and CDR2 SYDVKM. The CDR3 is 15 residues long. Trimming at V came to 5 bases and at J to 9 bases, leaving 5 bases not matched to a gene. The CDR3 DNA reads as TGTGCCAGCAGTGGGACTAGCGGGAGGTCCCCCATTCAGTACTTC. Protein product: CASSGTSGRSPIQYF.

V and J are TRBV4-2 and TRBJ2-1; no clear D gene. V gave up 2 bases and J gave up 4 bases, with 0 bases separating them. The germline V gene encodes CDR1 LGHNA and CDR2 YNFKEQ. The length of the CDR3 is 11 residues. The chain's CDR3 is CASSQYNEQFF. The CDR3 DNA reads TGTGCCAGCAGCCAATACAATGAGCAGTTCTTC.

As for this clone: The same CDR3 can be traced to other DNA sequences in this sample. The rearrangement uses TRBV7-3 and TRBJ2-3, with D tentatively TRBD1 or TRBD2 (6 bases each). Trimming pared 5 bases from V and 2 bases from J, leaving 14 bases between. The CDR3 spans 15 residues. Germline assignment: CDR1 SGHTA and CDR2 FQGTGA. CDR3 amino acids: CASSPGGGPTDTQYF. Here the CDR3 DNA reads TGTGCCAGCAGCCCCGGAGGGGGACCCACAGATACGCAGTATTTT.

A single count supports this clone. This chain uses TRBV30 with TRBJ2-5, with 7 bases fitting TRBD1. Trimming cost V 2 bases and J 3 bases; bases outside gene matches: 9. The V gene's germline CDR1 is GTSNPN and CDR2 SVGIG (reference sequence). The CDR3 runs 15 residues. CDR3 DNA sequence: TGTGCCTGGAGTCCCGCGACAGGGTGGGAAGAGACCCAGTACTTC. Protein product: CAWSPATGWEETQYF.

The genes are TRBV6-8 and TRBJ1-5, with a possible D match to TRBD1 (5 bases). V lost 5 bases and J lost 2, with 13 bases in between. The CDR3 runs 15 residues. CDR1 and CDR2 (germline): MNHGY, SAAAGT. CDR3 in amino acids: CASSTTDFGNQPQHF. CDR3 sequence (DNA): TGTGCCAGCAGTACGACAGACTTTGGCAATCAGCCCCAGCATTTT.

The chain joins TRBV7-9 to TRBJ2-7, with D tentatively TRBD1 (5 bases). CDR1 SEHNR and CDR2 FQNEAQ come from the germline V gene (reference sequence). CDR3 length: 12 residues. V was pared by 4 bases and J by 6 bases, with 10 bases between. This CDR3 is CASSSQGVEQYF. The DNA for the CDR3 is TGTGCCAGCAGCTCCCAGGGCGTCGAGCAGTACTTC.

The chain is built from TRBV9 and TRBJ1-3; D gene uncertain. Deletions cut 6 bases from V and 8 bases from J, with 18 bases between. The CDR3 is 14 amino acids. In germline, CDR1 is SGDLS, CDR2 YYNGEE. The CDR3 sequence is CASTPFSLVDTIYF. For the CDR3, the DNA is TGTGCCAGCACCCCTTTTTCCCTGGTGGACACCATATATTTT.

The rearrangement uses TRBV7-2 and TRBJ2-7; 9 nucleotides align to TRBD1. J lost 6 bases, V lost 5 bases, and 8 bases had no gene match. Germline CDR1 SGHTA, CDR2 FQGNSA. The CDR3 totals 14 residues. CDR3 protein: CASSTGTGTGEQYF. The CDR3 DNA is TGTGCCAGCAGCACCGGGACAGGGACGGGCGAGCAGTACTTC. The variable domain in full, with the rest retrieved from reference TRBV7-2 and TRBJ2-7, is GAGVSQSPSNKVTEKGKDVELRCDPISGHTALYWYRQSLGQGLEFLIYFQGNSAPDKSGLPSDRFSAERTGGSVSTLTIQRTQQEDSAVYLCASSTGTGTGEQYFGPGTRLTVT.

The V and J genes are TRBV5-1 and TRBJ1-2; 9 bases are a match to TRBD1. This CDR3 region has 14 residues. Germline V gives CDR1 SGHRS, CDR2 YFSETQ. Losses at the gene ends were 2 bases for V and 8 bases for J; bases not matched to a gene: 7. The CDR3 coding sequence is TGCGCCAGCAGCTTCTTACAGGGGGCGGAGGGCTACACCTTC. Translated: CASSFLQGAEGYTF.